This entry lists 11 T cell receptor beta chains sequenced from one sample in a study of beta chain features in type 1 diabetes (dated by TCRdb to 2016 to 2019). Receptor libraries were prepared by the immunoSEQ multiplex PCR assay. The entire isolated RNA was reverse transcribed using the High Capacity cDNA Reverse Transcription Kit, and thus expressed TCRB transcripts were sequenced. TCRdb carries this immuneACCESS record with in-frame sequences only. Its versions omit some clonotypes, under half of them owing to an unresolved V gene in the studies checked, with the rest unexplained. This sample holds 400,000 to 600,000 clones; approximately 28% were observed only once. The leading ten clones occupy 0.06% to 0.07% of the sample. What was sequenced was naive CD4+ T cells from blood. Interpreted using the paper, the cell subset or site label stands for: true naive CD4+ T cells. The receptors shown here come from a man aged 18 to 29 in good health.

This clone was seen more than once but under ten times. This sequence joins TRBV20-1 and TRBJ2-7; no firm D call. This CDR3 is 11 amino acids long. CDR1 is DFQATT, CDR2 SNEGSKA, per germline (reference sequence). The V and J ends lost 7 bases and 0 bases respectively, with 7 bases between them. Here the CDR3 reads CSVKGSYEQYF. The CDR3 DNA reads TGCAGTGTGAAAGGCTCCTACGAGCAGTACTTC.

This sequence joins TRBV4-1 and TRBJ2-5; D is tentatively TRBD1 or TRBD2 (5 bases each). The V end lost 5 bases, the J end lost 4 bases, and 14 bases lay between the germline ends. Germline values: CDR1 MGHRA, CDR2 YSYEKL. The length of the CDR3 is 14 residues. Here the CDR3 reads CASSVLGTRETQYF. The CDR3 nucleotides are TGCGCCAGCAGCGTCCTCGGGACCCGAGAGACCCAGTACTTC.

The rearrangement joins TRBV11-1 to TRBJ2-1; 10 bases fit TRBD2. There are 15 residues in the CDR3. The V gene's germline CDR1 is SGHAT and CDR2 FQDESV (reference sequence). V trimming: 3 bases; J trimming: 9 bases; junction bases outside the gene matches: 8. This CDR3 reads CASSLVLAGDLEQFF. DNA of the CDR3: TGTGCCAGCAGCTTGGTTCTAGCGGGAGACCTTGAGCAGTTCTTC. Drawing the rest from reference TRBV11-1 and TRBJ2-1, the complete variable domain is EAEVAQSPRYKITEKSQAVAFWCDPISGHATLYWYRQILGQGPELLVQFQDESVVDDSQLPKDRFSAERLKGVDSTLKIQPAELGDSAMYLCASSLVLAGDLEQFFGPGTRLTVL.

The CDR3 coding sequence is TGTGCCAGCAGCGTCACGGGCGGAAAACTGTTTTTT. As protein: CASSVTGGKLFF. The gene calls are TRBV9 and TRBJ1-4; no definite D call. The CDR3 contains 12 residues. Per the germline V gene, CDR1 is SGDLS and CDR2 is YYNGEE. Trimming stripped 2 bases from V and 10 bases from J, with 9 bases between. The variable domain in full, with the rest retrieved from reference TRBV9 and TRBJ1-4, is DSGVTQTPKHLITATGQRVTLRCSPRSGDLSVYWYQQSLDQGLQFLIQYYNGEERAKGNILERFSAQQFPDLHSELNLSSLELGDSALYFCASSVTGGKLFFGSGTQLSVL.

The rearrangement links TRBV2 to TRBJ1-5; D unclear. Germline CDR1 and CDR2: SNHLY and FYNNEI. This CDR3 is built from 12 residues. Trimming took off 1 base at V and 14 bases at J, with 12 bases between the two ends. The CDR3 nucleotides are TGTGCCAGCAGTGAAGAGGGAGTCGAGGAGCATTTT. Encoded protein: CASSEEGVEEHF.

This clone has only a few counts. The V call is TRBV29-1, the J call TRBJ1-1; D gene unclear. Germline loops: CDR1 SQVTM, CDR2 ANQGSEA. This CDR3 is built from 15 residues. V lost 5 bases to trimming and J lost 4 bases, with 20 bases between them. CDR3 residues: CSVPGPTFGRTEAFF. CDR3 DNA sequence: TGCAGCGTTCCCGGACCGACCTTTGGTCGCACTGAAGCTTTCTTT.

This chain joins TRBV4-1 and TRBJ2-7; no clear D. Between the trimmed V and J ends, which lost 4 bases and 4 bases, there was a span of 32 bases. Per germline, CDR1 MGHRA and CDR2 YSYEKL. CDR3 length equals 20 residues. The CDR3 loop reads CASSLRGNLPGPRIPYEQYF. The CDR3 DNA follows: TGCGCCAGCAGCCTAAGAGGAAATTTACCGGGTCCCCGGATCCCATACGAGCAGTACTTC.

The chain uses TRBV5-1 and TRBJ2-7; unclear D gene. The CDR3 consists of 14 residues. V lost 0 bases and J lost 2, with 9 bases in between. The V gene's germline CDR1 is SGHRS and CDR2 YFSETQ. CDR3 sequence reads: CASSLEPRTYEQYF. The CDR3 region has the DNA TGCGCCAGCAGCTTGGAGCCACGTACCTACGAGCAGTACTTC.

This sequence joins TRBV5-6 and TRBJ2-5; D is undetermined. In germline, CDR1 is SGHDT, CDR2 YYEEEE. V lost 4 bases to trimming and J lost 0 bases, with 10 bases between them. CDR3 length: 14 residues. In nucleotides, the CDR3 is TGTGCCAGCAGCCCAGGAGTAAACCAAGAGACCCAGTACTTC. This sequence encodes CASSPGVNQETQYF.

V and J are TRBV2 and TRBJ1-2; D is undetermined. Germline CDR1 is SNHLY and CDR2 is FYNNEI. Trimming took off 3 bases at V and 8 bases at J, with 16 bases between the two ends. The CDR3 length is 14 residues. The CDR3 DNA follows: TGTGCCAGCAGTGACGGCGGTCTCCCCAGGGGCTACACCTTC. This encodes CASSDGGLPRGYTF.

This clone came up a few times. Different DNA sequences within this sample yield the same CDR3. The chain combines TRBV29-1 with TRBJ2-7; D unresolved. V was pared by 4 bases and J by 3 bases, with 4 bases between. CDR1 is SQVTM, CDR2 ANQGSEA, per germline. This CDR3 region has 10 residues. The CDR3 nucleotides read TGCAGCGTTGGAGACTACGAGCAGTACTTC. Translating gives CSVGDYEQYF.